This TCR beta chain was found in a study of beta chain features in type 1 diabetes. Findings of the study overall: For Type 1 diabetes patients, all four CD4+ subsets carried TCRB CDR3s that were moderately but significantly shorter. Since sequencing was performed on cDNA, cells with high TCR expression could be over-represented.

The CDR3 totals 11 residues. Germline V lookup: CDR1 GTSNPN, CDR2 SVGIG (reference sequence). Trimming removed 8 bases from V and 5 bases from J, with 13 bases in between. The isolated RNA, all of it, was reverse transcribed, so expressed TCRB transcripts were what got sequenced. Only in-frame clones appear in the TCRdb table, and some are missing; sequencing was by immunoSEQ multiplex PCR. The sample carries 160,000 or so clones, approximately 62% recorded once. Worth noting for this clone: Antigen unknown.

This clonotype originated in a man aged 30-40 years with type 1 diabetes. V is TRBV30 and J is TRBJ2-7, with D maybe TRBD2 (6 bases). The sequenced material came from naive CD4+ T cells from blood. CDR3 nucleotides: TGTGCCGGGTCGGAGGGGAACGAGCAGTACTTC. It codes for CAGSEGNEQYF.